This TCR beta chain was captured in a study of cytotoxic CD8 clonotypes in ibrutinib-treated CLL. Regarding the study as a whole: Clonality went up at the time of ibrutinib response, stayed stable in sustained remission, and later dropped back toward its baseline level at progression. Clonality was higher at baseline than in age-matched healthy donors and tracked circulating CD8+ T-cell counts.

Using immunoSEQ multiplex PCR, the repertoire was profiled, and TCRdb retains in-frame clones only, with some absent. The sample has 250,000 to 350,000 clones, roughly three quarters seen once. Details on this clone: Its target is unknown.

The CDR3 contains 15 residues. V lost 5 bases, J lost 6 bases, and 18 bases lay in between. Germline CDR1 is SNHLY and CDR2 is FYNNEI. V is TRBV2 and J is TRBJ2-3; D possibly uses TRBD1 or TRBD2 (5 bases each). The sequencing here drew on PBMCs, taken at disease progression, from a patient treated with ibrutinib. This clonotype originated in a human donor with chronic lymphocytic leukemia. This CDR3 is CASSLLRGSGDTQYF. Written as DNA, the CDR3 is TGTGCCAGCAGTTTGCTCCGGGGCTCTGGGGATACGCAGTATTTT.